The T cell receptor beta chain under discussion was sequenced for a study of blood T cell repertoires in COVID-19. Cohort assignment relied on participant-reported clinical history. V was clipped by 6 bases and J by 5 bases; unmatched bases: 13. The V gene's germline CDR1 is SGDLS and CDR2 YYNGEE. This CDR3 is 16 amino acids long. The assay was immunoSEQ multiplex PCR, and TCRdb's table has in-frame clones only and misses some. The sample includes around 310,000 clones, 89% of them seen just once. This sequence was found in a middle-aged woman who had recovered from COVID-19. The chain links TRBV9 to TRBJ2-1; 8 bases are shared with TRBD2. The material sequenced was PBMCs or T cells enriched from blood (not recorded which). The CDR3 DNA sequence: TGTGCCAGCACCTTAGGGGCTAGCGGGTACAACAATGAGCAGTTCTTC. Encoded protein: CASTLGASGYNNEQFF.